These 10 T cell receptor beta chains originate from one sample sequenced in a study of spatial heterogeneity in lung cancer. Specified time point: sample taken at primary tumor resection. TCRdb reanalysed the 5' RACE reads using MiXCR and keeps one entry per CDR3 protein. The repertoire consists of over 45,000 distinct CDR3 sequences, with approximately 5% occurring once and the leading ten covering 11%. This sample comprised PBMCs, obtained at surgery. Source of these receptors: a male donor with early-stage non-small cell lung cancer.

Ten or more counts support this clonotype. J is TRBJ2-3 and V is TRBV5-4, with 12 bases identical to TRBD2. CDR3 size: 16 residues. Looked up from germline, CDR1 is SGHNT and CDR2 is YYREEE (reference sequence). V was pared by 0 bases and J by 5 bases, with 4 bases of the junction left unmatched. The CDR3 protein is CASSLGLAGEGDTQYF. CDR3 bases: TGTGCCAGCAGCTTGGGACTAGCGGGAGAAGGAGATACGCAGTATTTT. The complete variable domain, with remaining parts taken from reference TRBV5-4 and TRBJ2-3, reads ETGVTQSPTHLIKTRGQQVTLRCSSQSGHNTVSWYQQALGQGPQFIFQYYREEENGRGNFPPRFSGLQFPNYSSELNVNALELDDSALYLCASSLGLAGEGDTQYFGPGTRLTVL.

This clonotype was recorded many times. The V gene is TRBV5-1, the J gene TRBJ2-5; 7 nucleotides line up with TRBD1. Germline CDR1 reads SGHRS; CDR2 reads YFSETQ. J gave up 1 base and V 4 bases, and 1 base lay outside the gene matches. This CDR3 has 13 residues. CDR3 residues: CASSQGVQETQYF. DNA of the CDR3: TGCGCCAGCAGCCAGGGGGTCCAAGAGACCCAGTACTTC.

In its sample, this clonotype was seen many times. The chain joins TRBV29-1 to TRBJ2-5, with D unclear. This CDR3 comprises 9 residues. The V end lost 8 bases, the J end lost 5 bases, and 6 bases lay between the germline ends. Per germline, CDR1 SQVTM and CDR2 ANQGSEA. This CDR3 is CSLRETQYF. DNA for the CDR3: TGCAGCCTGAGGGAGACCCAGTACTTC.

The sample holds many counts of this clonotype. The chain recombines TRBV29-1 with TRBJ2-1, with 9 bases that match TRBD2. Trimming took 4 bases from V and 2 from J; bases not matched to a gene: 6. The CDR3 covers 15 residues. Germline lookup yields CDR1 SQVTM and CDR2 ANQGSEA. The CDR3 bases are TGCAGCGTTGGCTATTCTAGCGGGACCTACAATGAGCAGTTCTTC. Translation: CSVGYSSGTYNEQFF.

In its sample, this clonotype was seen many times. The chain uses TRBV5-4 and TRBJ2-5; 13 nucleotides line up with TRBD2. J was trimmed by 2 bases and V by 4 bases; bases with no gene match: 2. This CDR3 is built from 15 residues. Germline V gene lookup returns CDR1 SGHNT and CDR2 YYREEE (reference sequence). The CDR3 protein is CASSATSGGQETQYF. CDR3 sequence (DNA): TGTGCCAGCAGCGCGACTAGCGGGGGGCAAGAGACCCAGTACTTC.

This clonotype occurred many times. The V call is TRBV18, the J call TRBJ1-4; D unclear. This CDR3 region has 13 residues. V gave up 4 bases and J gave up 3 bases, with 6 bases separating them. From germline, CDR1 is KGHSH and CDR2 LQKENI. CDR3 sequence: CASSRGANEKLFF. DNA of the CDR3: TGTGCCAGCTCACGCGGAGCTAATGAAAAACTGTTTTTT.

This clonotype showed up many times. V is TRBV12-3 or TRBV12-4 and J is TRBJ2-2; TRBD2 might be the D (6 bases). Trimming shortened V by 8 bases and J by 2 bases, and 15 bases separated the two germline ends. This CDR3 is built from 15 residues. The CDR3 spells CASRHGGANTGELFF. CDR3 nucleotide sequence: TGTGCCAGCCGCCATGGAGGGGCTAACACCGGGGAGCTGTTTTTT.

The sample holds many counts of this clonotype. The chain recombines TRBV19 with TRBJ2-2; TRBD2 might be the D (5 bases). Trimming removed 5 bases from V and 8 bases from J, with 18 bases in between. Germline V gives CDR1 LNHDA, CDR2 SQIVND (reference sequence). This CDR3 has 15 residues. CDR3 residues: CASSPRVTRGGELFF. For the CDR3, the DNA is TGTGCCAGTAGTCCCCGGGTCACGAGAGGGGGGGAGCTGTTTTTT.

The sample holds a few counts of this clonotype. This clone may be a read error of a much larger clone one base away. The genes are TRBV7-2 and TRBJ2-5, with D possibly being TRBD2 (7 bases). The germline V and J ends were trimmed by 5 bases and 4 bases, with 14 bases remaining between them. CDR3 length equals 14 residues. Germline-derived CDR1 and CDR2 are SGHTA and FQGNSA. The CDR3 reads CASSISGTRETQYF. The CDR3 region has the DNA TGTGCCAGCAGCATAAGCGGGACACGAGAGACCCAGTACTTC.

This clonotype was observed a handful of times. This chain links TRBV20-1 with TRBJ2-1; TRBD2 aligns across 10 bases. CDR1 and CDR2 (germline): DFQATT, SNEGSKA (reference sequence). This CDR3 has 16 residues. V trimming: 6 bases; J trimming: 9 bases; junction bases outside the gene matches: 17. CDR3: CSADDSSGRENGEQFF. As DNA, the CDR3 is TGCAGTGCCGACGATTCTAGCGGGAGAGAAAATGGTGAGCAGTTCTTC.